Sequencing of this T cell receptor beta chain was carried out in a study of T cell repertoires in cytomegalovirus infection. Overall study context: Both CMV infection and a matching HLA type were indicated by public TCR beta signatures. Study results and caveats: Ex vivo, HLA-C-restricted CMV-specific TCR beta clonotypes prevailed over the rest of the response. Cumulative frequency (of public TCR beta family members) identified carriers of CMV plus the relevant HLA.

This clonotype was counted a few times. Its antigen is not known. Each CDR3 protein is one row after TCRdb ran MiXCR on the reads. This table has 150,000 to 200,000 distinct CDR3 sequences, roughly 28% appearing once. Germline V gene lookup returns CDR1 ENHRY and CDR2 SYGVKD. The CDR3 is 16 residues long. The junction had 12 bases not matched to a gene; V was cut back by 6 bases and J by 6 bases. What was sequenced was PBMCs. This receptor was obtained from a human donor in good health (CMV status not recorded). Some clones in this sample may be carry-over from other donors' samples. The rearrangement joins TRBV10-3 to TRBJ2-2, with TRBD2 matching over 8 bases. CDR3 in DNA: TGTGCCATCAGCCCCGGACTAGCCGGGGGTGCCGGGGAGCTGTTTTTT. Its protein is CAISPGLAGGAGELFF.